One and the same sample provided the 31 T cell receptor beta chains below, sequenced in a study of T cell repertoires in cytomegalovirus infection. TCRdb ran MiXCR on the reads and lists one entry per CDR3 protein. The profile covers about 400,000 distinct CDR3 sequences, with about a sixth appearing a single time and 8.7% taken by the ten largest. Sequences were obtained from PBMCs. These receptors originate from a human donor in good health (CMV status not recorded). Some clones in this sample may be carry-over from other donors' samples.

Many counts were recorded for this clonotype. The chain combines TRBV7-2 with TRBJ2-5; no definite D call. Trimming pared 5 bases from V and 1 base from J, leaving 8 bases between. Germline CDR1 and CDR2: SGHTA and FQGNSA. CDR3 length: 13 residues. The CDR3 loop reads CASSAGVQETQYF. The DNA for the CDR3 is TGTGCCAGCAGCGCAGGTGTCCAAGAGACCCAGTACTTC.

J is TRBJ1-1 and V is TRBV7-6; D is unclear. Between the trimmed V and J ends, which lost 2 bases and 1 base, there was a span of 8 bases. This CDR3 region has 14 residues. CDR1 and CDR2 from the germline V gene are SGHVS and FNYEAQ. In DNA, the CDR3 is TGTGCCAGCAGCTTATCCAGTCAGAACACTGAAGCTTTCTTT. It is translated as CASSLSSQNTEAFF.

V and J are TRBV11-2 and TRBJ1-1; D ambiguous. The CDR3 extends over 14 amino acids. Per germline, CDR1 SGHAT and CDR2 FQNNGV. Trimming took off 1 base at V and 1 base at J, with 7 bases between the two ends. The CDR3, as DNA: TGTGCCAGCAGCTTAGGACTGTCGAACACTGAAGCTTTCTTT. It yields the protein CASSLGLSNTEAFF.

This clonotype was picked up a small number of times. This chain uses TRBV19 with TRBJ1-4; unclear D gene. This CDR3 comprises 13 residues. Germline V gene data show CDR1 as LNHDA and CDR2 as SQIVND (reference sequence). Trimming removed 3 bases at V and 5 bases at J, with 7 bases between. Here the CDR3 DNA reads TGTGCCAGTAGTATCGAGGAAAATGAAAAACTGTTTTTT. This gives the protein CASSIEENEKLFF. Drawing the rest from reference TRBV19 and TRBJ1-4, the complete variable domain is DGGITQSPKYLFRKEGQNVTLSCEQNLNHDAMYWYRQDPGQGLRLIYYSQIVNDFQKGDIAEGYSVSREKKESFPLTVTSAQKNPTAFYLCASSIEENEKLFFGSGTQLSVL.

This clonotype was seen once. The chain uses TRBV20-1 and TRBJ2-7; 7 nucleotides line up with TRBD1. Germline CDR1 and CDR2: DFQATT and SNEGSKA (reference sequence). CDR3 size: 13 residues. V dropped 6 bases and J dropped 8; count of bases not matched to a gene: 13. Here the CDR3 reads CSAEGADGIKQYF. CDR3 bases: TGCAGTGCCGAGGGGGCGGACGGGATCAAGCAGTACTTC.

The gene calls are TRBV19 and TRBJ1-2; no clear D gene. Germline CDR1 LNHDA, CDR2 SQIVND (reference sequence). The CDR3 is 14 residues long. Trimming stripped 2 bases from V and 0 bases from J, with 7 bases between. In DNA, the CDR3 is TGTGCCAGTAGTATACTCGGCGCTAACTATGGCTACACCTTC. Protein product: CASSILGANYGYTF.

This clonotype was recorded many times. This chain connects TRBV29-1 to TRBJ1-2; D is perhaps TRBD1 (6 bases). Per germline, CDR1 SQVTM and CDR2 ANQGSEA. The CDR3 extends over 14 amino acids. The V end was cut by 5 bases, the J end by 2 bases, with 15 bases between. CDR3 residues: CSVTGDRRNYGYTF. CDR3 coding DNA: TGCAGCGTTACGGGTGACAGGAGGAACTATGGCTACACCTTC.

Regarding this clonotype: Since a much larger clone is just one base distant, this may be a read error. The gene calls are TRBV7-2 and TRBJ2-7; the D is unclear. Per germline, CDR1 SGHTA and CDR2 FQGNSA. The CDR3 extends over 14 amino acids. The CDR3 sequence: CASSLGRQSYEQCF. CDR3 sequence (DNA): TGTGCCAGCAGCTTAGGGCGGCAGTCCTACGAGCAGTGCTTC.

This clonotype was counted between two and nine times. The chain combines TRBV20-1 with TRBJ2-5, with D unresolved. CDR1 and CDR2 from the germline V gene are DFQATT and SNEGSKA (reference sequence). With 6 bases removed from V and 2 bases from J, the gap between germline ends came to 13 bases. CDR3 size: 13 residues. The DNA for the CDR3 is TGCAGTGCCCCGGACGGGTTACAAGAGACCCAGTACTTC. Translated: CSAPDGLQETQYF.

This clonotype was counted many times. The chain couples TRBV20-1 to TRBJ2-3, with TRBD2 matching over 10 bases. The CDR3 sequence is 14 residues long. Germline V lookup: CDR1 DFQATT, CDR2 SNEGSKA (reference sequence). V trimming: 2 bases; J trimming: 4 bases; junction bases outside the gene matches: 3. The CDR3 bases are TGCAGTGCTAGATCCGGGACTAGCGCAGATACGCAGTATTTT. This translates into CSARSGTSADTQYF.

This clonotype was seen repeatedly, ten times or more. The chain couples TRBV11-2 to TRBJ2-7; 14 bases are a match to TRBD2. V trimming: 5 bases; J trimming: 3 bases; junction bases outside the gene matches: 3. Germline V gene lookup returns CDR1 SGHAT and CDR2 FQNNGV. The CDR3 covers 15 residues. The DNA for the CDR3 is TGTGCCAGCAGCCGTGGGACTAGCGGGAGCTACGAGCAGTACTTC. Translation: CASSRGTSGSYEQYF.

V gene TRBV20-1 combines with J gene TRBJ2-7, with TRBD2 identical over 9 bases. Trimming removed 5 bases from V and 2 bases from J; junction bases left unmatched: 13. This CDR3 has 16 residues. Germline-derived CDR1 and CDR2 are DFQATT and SNEGSKA (reference sequence). CDR3 loop: CSAGQSGLASTYEQYF. In DNA, the CDR3 is TGCAGTGCTGGCCAAAGTGGACTAGCGTCAACCTACGAGCAGTACTTC.

The rearrangement links TRBV6-6 to TRBJ2-5; TRBD2 matches at 7 bases. With 8 bases clipped from V and 4 bases from J, the junction kept 4 bases outside the gene matches. CDR1 MNHNY and CDR2 SVGAGI come from the germline V gene (reference sequence). The CDR3 contains 12 residues. CDR3 amino acids: CASSSSGETQYF. The CDR3, as DNA: TGTGCCAGCTCGTCTAGCGGAGAGACCCAGTACTTC.

The V gene is TRBV5-4, the J gene TRBJ2-3; 9 bases agree with TRBD2. The CDR3 spans 18 residues. The junction had 16 bases not matched to a gene; V was cut back by 4 bases and J by 4 bases. Germline CDR1 SGHNT, CDR2 YYREEE (reference sequence). In DNA form, the CDR3 reads TGTGCCAGCAGCCCCCCTTCGGCGGGAGGGCCCTCGTCAGATACGCAGTATTTT. Protein sequence: CASSPPSAGGPSSDTQYF.

This clonotype was seen repeatedly, ten times or more. This CDR3 reads CASSGDWGQETQYF. In nucleotides, the CDR3 is TGTGCCAGCAGCGGGGATTGGGGACAAGAGACCCAGTACTTC. This chain connects TRBV7-8 to TRBJ2-5; no reliable D call. V was cut by 5 bases and J by 2 bases, with 12 bases left in between. CDR1 is SGHVS, CDR2 FQNEAQ, per germline. This CDR3 spans 14 amino acids. Full variable domain (remainder filled in from reference TRBV7-8 and TRBJ2-5): GAGVSQSPRYKVAKRGQDVALRCDPISGHVSLFWYQQALGQGPEFLTYFQNEAQLDKSGLPSDRFFAERPEGSVSTLKIQRTQQEDSAVYLCASSGDWGQETQYFGPGTRLLVL.

The gene calls are TRBV7-2 and TRBJ2-7; D is uncertain. V was clipped by 1 base and J by 0 bases, with 7 bases between them. Germline loops: CDR1 SGHTA, CDR2 FQGNSA. The CDR3 runs 14 residues. CDR3 amino acids: CASSLVKLSYEQYF. The CDR3 DNA reads TGTGCCAGCAGCTTAGTTAAACTCTCCTACGAGCAGTACTTC.

V usage is TRBV4-1 and J usage is TRBJ1-1, with D unresolved. The germline V gene encodes CDR1 MGHRA and CDR2 YSYEKL. The CDR3 spans 16 residues. V was cut by 0 bases and J by 4 bases, with 15 bases left in between. This chain's CDR3 is CASSQDHQRLSTEAFF. In nucleotides, the CDR3 is TGCGCCAGCAGCCAAGATCATCAACGGCTGAGCACTGAAGCTTTCTTT.

The chain employs TRBV9 and TRBJ2-1; 9 nucleotides match TRBD2. The CDR3 has 17 residues. With V trimmed by 4 bases and J by 2 bases, 10 bases remained unmatched. The V gene's germline CDR1 is SGDLS and CDR2 YYNGEE. This CDR3 is CASSLHFAGGTYNEQFF. DNA of the CDR3: TGTGCCAGCAGCCTCCACTTCGCGGGAGGGACCTACAATGAGCAGTTCTTC.

Ten or more counts support this clonotype. This chain connects TRBV19 to TRBJ1-5; TRBD1 matches at 10 bases. Losses at the gene ends were 10 bases for V and 10 bases for J; bases not matched to a gene: 10. CDR1 and CDR2 (germline): LNHDA, SQIVND (reference sequence). The CDR3 extends over 13 amino acids. This chain's CDR3 is CATRTGGSRPQHF. The DNA of the CDR3 is TGTGCCACCCGGACAGGGGGGAGCCGACCCCAGCATTTT.

There are many counts of this clonotype. The chain recombines TRBV7-2 with TRBJ1-2, with D uncertain. Germline-derived CDR1 and CDR2 are SGHTA and FQGNSA. This CDR3 has 13 amino acids. Trimming removed 2 bases from V and 4 bases from J, with 8 bases in between. The CDR3 nucleotides read TGTGCCAGCAGCTTAAACGTCGCCTATGGCTACACCTTC. Amino acid sequence: CASSLNVAYGYTF.

V usage is TRBV29-1 and J usage is TRBJ2-3; D is undetermined. The ends were cut back, 3 bases at V and 2 bases at J, with 15 bases in the middle. CDR3 size: 15 residues. Germline V gives CDR1 SQVTM, CDR2 ANQGSEA. The CDR3 sequence is CSVELQLGDTDTQYF. The CDR3 DNA is TGCAGCGTTGAGTTACAGCTAGGCGACACAGATACGCAGTATTTT.

This clonotype came up a few times. The J gene is TRBJ2-2, the V gene TRBV29-1; 13 bases align to TRBD2. V gave up 5 bases and J gave up 7 bases; unmatched junction bases: 7. The CDR3 runs to 15 residues. Germline loops: CDR1 SQVTM, CDR2 ANQGSEA. CDR3 amino acids: CSVKGLAGVNGELFF. The CDR3 nucleotides are TGCAGCGTTAAAGGACTAGCGGGAGTGAACGGGGAGCTGTTTTTT.

This clonotype was observed a few times. This rearrangement joins TRBV15 to TRBJ1-5; D is unresolved. Germline-derived CDR1 and CDR2 are LNHNV and YYDKDF (reference sequence). This CDR3 comprises 15 residues. V lost 0 bases to trimming and J lost 3 bases, with 9 bases between them. This CDR3 is CATSRDLRVNQPQHF. The CDR3 DNA is TGTGCCACCAGCAGAGATTTGAGGGTCAATCAGCCCCAGCATTTT.

This clonotype was detected ten times or more. The chain couples TRBV7-2 to TRBJ1-1; D gene unclear. V dropped 2 bases and J dropped 3 bases, with 13 bases sitting between them. CDR3 length: 15 residues. From germline, CDR1 is SGHTA and CDR2 FQGNSA. The chain's CDR3 is CASSLIGVSDTEAFF. DNA of the CDR3: TGTGCCAGCAGCTTAATTGGAGTATCGGACACTGAAGCTTTCTTT.

The rearrangement joins TRBV6-6 to TRBJ1-5; D remains unclear. Germline CDR1 MNHNY, CDR2 SVGAGI (reference sequence). The V and J ends lost 8 bases and 1 base respectively, with 9 bases between them. This CDR3 has 13 residues. The CDR3 is CASCSVSNQPQHF. CDR3 nucleotides: TGTGCCAGCTGTTCGGTCAGCAATCAGCCCCAGCATTTT.

This clonotype was seen more than once but under ten times. The rearrangement uses TRBV20-1 and TRBJ2-1, with 11 bases fitting TRBD2. This CDR3 has 16 amino acids. Germline-derived CDR1 and CDR2 are DFQATT and SNEGSKA (reference sequence). V was clipped by 0 bases and J by 5 bases; unmatched bases: 6. The CDR3 bases are TGCAGTGCTAGAGAGGGGACTAGCGGCAGTAACAATGAGCAGTTCTTC. Translated: CSAREGTSGSNNEQFF.

This clonotype was seen a handful of times. The chain joins TRBV29-1 to TRBJ2-3, with TRBD2 as a possible D gene (7 bases). Germline values: CDR1 SQVTM, CDR2 ANQGSEA. The CDR3 consists of 14 residues. V was cut by 5 bases and J by 2 bases, with 14 bases left in between. CDR3 in amino acids: CSVKVGGPTDTQYF. The CDR3 coding sequence is TGCAGCGTTAAGGTCGGGGGGCCCACAGATACGCAGTATTTT.

This clonotype was recorded many times. The chain recombines TRBV7-2 with TRBJ2-3; 9 bases match TRBD2. V was pared by 1 base and J by 5 bases, with 10 bases of the junction left unmatched. From germline, CDR1 is SGHTA and CDR2 FQGNSA. CDR3 length equals 17 residues. The CDR3 here is CASSLVRAGGTRDTQYF. DNA of the CDR3: TGTGCCAGCAGCTTAGTACGGGCGGGGGGGACGAGAGATACGCAGTATTTT.

This clonotype was detected ten times or more. The chain recombines TRBV7-2 with TRBJ2-1; TRBD1 matches at 7 bases. V lost 4 bases to trimming and J lost 4 bases; unmatched junction nucleotides: 7. Germline lookup yields CDR1 SGHTA and CDR2 FQGNSA. The CDR3 has 15 amino acids. The CDR3 nucleotides are TGTGCCAGCAGCTGGAACCCGGGACAGTACAATGAGCAGTTCTTC. The encoded protein is CASSWNPGQYNEQFF.

This clonotype was counted between two and nine times. The rearrangement links TRBV27 to TRBJ1-2; 7 bases agree with TRBD1. Germline assignment: CDR1 MNHEY and CDR2 SMNVEV (reference sequence). After removal of 2 bases from V and 0 bases from J, the junction contained 12 bases not matched to a gene. The CDR3 loop spans 18 amino acids. The CDR3 here is CASSLTGDGILPNYGYTF. In DNA form, the CDR3 reads TGTGCCAGCAGTTTAACAGGGGACGGAATTTTACCTAACTATGGCTACACCTTC.

The V call is TRBV18, the J call TRBJ1-4; no clear D gene. Deletions cut 5 bases from V and 6 bases from J, with 13 bases between. Germline V CDR1 and CDR2: KGHSH, LQKENI. The CDR3 is 14 amino acids. This CDR3 reads CASSIDNRDEKLFF. The CDR3, as DNA: TGTGCCAGCTCAATCGACAATCGGGATGAAAAACTGTTTTTT.